This T cell receptor beta chain originates from a study of T cells in Graves' hyperthyroidism and ophthalmopathy. TCR beta CDR3 regions were amplified from RNA transcripts. HTBI primers drove first-round RT-PCR of the TCR CDR3. TCRdb reprocessed the multiplex PCR reads via MiXCR and lists one record per CDR3 protein. The table lists more than 500,000 distinct CDR3 sequences, 15% to 20% of them singletons, with 3.8% in the top ten. Unmatched junction bases numbered 4, after V lost 1 base and J lost 3 bases. The V gene's germline CDR1 is SGHTA and CDR2 FQGNSA. The CDR3 totals 15 residues. Study observations and caveats: Ophthalmopathy was distinguished from stable hyperthyroidism by 13 V-J signatures.

Only a few counts were recorded for this clonotype. Its antigen is currently unknown. Graves' hyperthyroidism showing no ophthalmopathy progression within 18 months was considered stable. Isolation of PBMCs was performed on approximately 10 ml fresh peripheral blood. The receptor was isolated from a woman aged 25-40 years with Graves' hyperthyroidism. Input material: blood. V gene TRBV7-2 combines with J gene TRBJ2-7, with 9 bases that match TRBD1. DNA of the CDR3: TGTGCCAGCAGCTTAGGGACAGGGGCCCACTACGAGCAGTACTTC. It codes for CASSLGTGAHYEQYF.